This note documents a single T cell receptor beta chain sequence. The data are from a study of blood T cell repertoires in COVID-19. In the study overall: Samples representing acute and convalescent COVID-19 were sourced from the United States, Italy and Spain. T cells, B-cell-depleted T cells, or PBMCs supplied cDNA or gDNA.

CDR1 is SGHVS and CDR2 is FNYEAQ in the germline V gene. The J segment lost 4 bases and the V segment lost 1 base, leaving 19 bases of the junction unmatched. The CDR3 is 21 amino acids. In the authors' methods: Amplification of reference gene primers provided the estimated nucleated cell counts. Method: immunoSEQ multiplex PCR; TCRdb's copy keeps in-frame clones and lacks some. The V and J calls and the clone size are those of that table, but D and trimming were determined from the DNA. The sample comprises roughly 280,000 clones, 80% to 90% of which are singletons, and under 5.5% rests with the top ten.

This chain links TRBV7-6 with TRBJ2-3, with 11 positions matching TRBD2. The sample comprised peripheral blood. The TCR comes from a man in his sixties with acute or convalescent COVID-19. CDR3 nucleotides: TGTGCCAGCAGCTTAGGGATTCGGCTAGCGGGGGGCTCAGCAGTTCCAGATACGCAGTATTTT. Translated: CASSLGIRLAGGSAVPDTQYF.